The subject of this entry is one T cell receptor (beta chain). How the authors handled the data: Amplifying reference gene primers gave estimates of nucleated cell counts. This table comes from immunoSEQ multiplex PCR, and its TCRdb copy is limited to in-frame clones, with some not included. The V and J calls and the clone size are those of that table, but D and trimming were determined from the DNA. The sample yields roughly 100,000 clones, 84% seen once. The germline V gene encodes CDR1 LGHDT and CDR2 YNNKEL (reference sequence). This CDR3 spans 19 amino acids. The trim removed 0 bases at V and 3 bases at J, leaving 8 bases unmatched. This entry belongs to a study of blood T cell repertoires in COVID-19. Turning to the study itself: The study drew acute and convalescent COVID-19 samples from the United States, Italy and Spain. T cells, B-cell-depleted T cells, or PBMCs supplied cDNA or gDNA.

The sample was peripheral blood. The rearrangement uses TRBV3-1 (or the pseudogene TRBV3-2) and TRBJ2-1, with 13 bases matching TRBD2. This TCR was sampled from a human donor in a cohort sampled during active or convalescent COVID-19. CDR3: CASSQDTSGGDLGYNEQFF. As DNA, the CDR3 is TGTGCCAGCAGCCAAGATACTAGCGGGGGGGATTTGGGCTACAATGAGCAGTTCTTC.